This is a list of T cell receptor beta chains from one sample in a study of CD8 T cells in ankylosing spondylitis. From the 5' RACE reads, TCRdb called clonotypes with MiXCR, one entry per CDR3 protein. The table includes a few hundred thousand distinct CDR3 sequences, 8% detected once. What was sequenced was blood, either unsorted or a sorted T cell fraction (not recorded which). These receptors came from a male donor with ankylosing spondylitis. Each CDR3 is given with its conserved first and last residue. Fields, in order: V gene, D gene, clone size, J gene, CDR3 protein, CDR3 DNA. A D gene is named only where the DNA matches it firmly. Expanded clones are given a class, and other clones once, few, many or no size at all.

V gene: TRBV27; D gene: -; clone size: -; J gene: TRBJ2-2; CDR3 protein: CASSAGTAGTGELFF; CDR3 DNA: TGTGCCAGCAGTGCCGGGACTGCCGGCACCGGGGAGCTGTTTTTT
V gene: TRBV7-9; D gene: -; clone size: many; J gene: TRBJ2-7; CDR3 protein: CASSFDPGISYEQYF; CDR3 DNA: TGTGCCAGCAGCTTCGATCCAGGGATCTCCTACGAGCAGTACTTC
V gene: TRBV6-5; D gene: -; clone size: few; J gene: TRBJ2-7; CDR3 protein: CASSYGQGPSYEQYF; CDR3 DNA: TGTGCCAGCAGTTACGGGCAGGGGCCGTCCTACGAGCAGTACTTC
V gene: TRBV12-3/TRBV12-4; D gene: TRBD1; clone size: -; J gene: TRBJ1-4; CDR3 protein: CASSSTDGTGGEKLFF; CDR3 DNA: TGTGCCAGCAGTTCTACGGACGGGACAGGTGGCGAAAAACTGTTTTTT
V gene: TRBV15; D gene: TRBD2; clone size: -; J gene: TRBJ2-7; CDR3 protein: CATSRDRGGGREQYF; CDR3 DNA: TGTGCCACCAGCAGAGATCGGGGGGGAGGGCGCGAGCAGTACTTC
V gene: TRBV5-1; D gene: -; clone size: few; J gene: TRBJ2-1; CDR3 protein: CASSLVAGADSYNEQFF; CDR3 DNA: TGCGCCAGCAGCTTGGTTGCGGGTGCTGACTCCTACAATGAGCAGTTCTTC
V gene: TRBV20-1; D gene: -; clone size: few; J gene: TRBJ2-5; CDR3 protein: CSASQVETQYF; CDR3 DNA: TGCAGTGCTAGCCAGGTGGAGACCCAGTACTTC
V gene: TRBV24-1; D gene: -; clone size: -; J gene: TRBJ2-4; CDR3 protein: CATSASRALAKNIQYF; CDR3 DNA: TGTGCCACCAGTGCATCGCGAGCCCTAGCCAAAAACATTCAGTACTTC
V gene: TRBV29-1; D gene: -; clone size: -; J gene: TRBJ2-2; CDR3 protein: CSAEGGSRTGELFF; CDR3 DNA: TGCAGCGCCGAGGGGGGGAGTCGGACCGGGGAGCTGTTTTTT
V gene: TRBV20-1; D gene: -; clone size: -; J gene: TRBJ2-3; CDR3 protein: CSARARVTDTQYF; CDR3 DNA: TGCAGTGCTAGGGCCAGGGTAACAGATACGCAGTATTTT
V gene: TRBV25-1; D gene: -; clone size: few; J gene: TRBJ2-1; CDR3 protein: CASIGRESYNEQFF; CDR3 DNA: TGTGCCAGCATAGGTAGAGAGTCCTACAATGAGCAGTTCTTC
V gene: TRBV7-6; D gene: -; clone size: -; J gene: TRBJ2-1; CDR3 protein: CASSPRTENNEQFF; CDR3 DNA: TGTGCCAGCAGCCCCCGGACGGAAAACAATGAGCAGTTCTTC
V gene: TRBV5-1; D gene: -; clone size: -; J gene: TRBJ2-2; CDR3 protein: CASSPTTATGELFF; CDR3 DNA: TGCGCCAGCAGCCCCACGACAGCTACCGGGGAGCTGTTTTTT
V gene: TRBV29-1; D gene: TRBD1; clone size: -; J gene: TRBJ2-7; CDR3 protein: CSASLGQGPYEQYF; CDR3 DNA: TGCAGCGCTTCCTTGGGACAGGGACCCTACGAGCAGTACTTC
V gene: TRBV28; D gene: TRBD2; clone size: -; J gene: TRBJ2-7; CDR3 protein: CASRRTSGRPAEQYF; CDR3 DNA: TGTGCCAGCAGACGGACTAGCGGGAGACCCGCCGAGCAGTACTTC
V gene: TRBV11-2; D gene: TRBD2; clone size: few; J gene: TRBJ2-3; CDR3 protein: CASSSFRLAAADTQYF; CDR3 DNA: TGTGCCAGCAGCTCCTTCCGACTAGCTGCGGCAGATACGCAGTATTTT
V gene: TRBV20-1; D gene: TRBD2; clone size: few; J gene: TRBJ2-5; CDR3 protein: CSALGLAGRPQETQYF; CDR3 DNA: TGCAGTGCCCTAGGACTAGCGGGACGGCCCCAAGAGACCCAGTACTTC
V gene: TRBV12-3/TRBV12-4; D gene: -; clone size: many; J gene: TRBJ1-2; CDR3 protein: CASTVTGQRTF; CDR3 DNA: TGTGCCAGCACCGTCACTGGACAGCGTACCTTC
V gene: TRBV25-1; D gene: -; clone size: few; J gene: TRBJ2-2; CDR3 protein: CASSVTVNTGELFF; CDR3 DNA: TGTGCCAGCAGTGTGACAGTTAACACCGGGGAGCTGTTTTTT
V gene: TRBV5-1; D gene: TRBD2; clone size: few; J gene: TRBJ2-7; CDR3 protein: CASSGGLAGGKQYF; CDR3 DNA: TGCGCCAGCAGCGGGGGACTAGCGGGGGGGAAGCAGTACTTC
V gene: TRBV7-3; D gene: -; clone size: -; J gene: TRBJ1-1; CDR3 protein: CASSSAGVSEAFF; CDR3 DNA: TGTGCCAGCAGCTCTGCAGGGGTTAGTGAAGCTTTCTTT
V gene: TRBV28; D gene: -; clone size: many; J gene: TRBJ2-3; CDR3 protein: CASRPFEGGRTDTQYF; CDR3 DNA: TGTGCCAGCAGACCTTTCGAGGGGGGTCGGACAGATACGCAGTATTTT
V gene: TRBV5-1; D gene: -; clone size: -; J gene: TRBJ2-1; CDR3 protein: CASSRYSGGGQFREQFF; CDR3 DNA: TGCGCCAGCAGCAGATATAGCGGAGGGGGACAATTTCGTGAGCAGTTCTTC
V gene: TRBV7-3; D gene: -; clone size: -; J gene: TRBJ1-6; CDR3 protein: CASSLRGDNSPLHF; CDR3 DNA: TGTGCCAGCAGCTTACGGGGAGATAATTCACCCCTCCACTTT
V gene: TRBV3-1; D gene: -; clone size: few; J gene: TRBJ2-1; CDR3 protein: CASTPSGTRGNEQFF; CDR3 DNA: TGTGCCAGCACCCCAAGCGGGACAAGGGGGAATGAGCAGTTCTTC
V gene: TRBV2; D gene: -; clone size: -; J gene: TRBJ2-7; CDR3 protein: CALSLRGQASYEQYF; CDR3 DNA: TGTGCCCTTTCTCTCCGGGGACAAGCCTCCTACGAGCAGTACTTC